This T cell receptor beta chain was observed in a study of T cell repertoires in cytomegalovirus infection. Study-level results: Summed public TCR beta family frequency identified CMV carriers bearing the relevant HLA. There were HLA-C-restricted CMV-specific TCR beta clonotypes dominating the ex vivo response.

Comments on this clonotype: What it recognizes is unknown.

TCRdb processed the reads anew with MiXCR; each CDR3 protein has one entry. The data hold 750,000 to 950,000 distinct CDR3 sequences, with about 28% observed a single time. V was clipped by 1 base and J by 0 bases, with 14 bases between them. This CDR3 is built from 18 residues. Germline assignment: CDR1 SGHDT and CDR2 YYEEEE. This chain links TRBV5-6 with TRBJ1-6, with TRBD1 as a possible D gene (5 bases). The sequenced sample was cultured CD8+ T cells from PBMCs, obtained from culture after CMV antigen stimulation. The clonotype was recovered from a human donor in good health (CMV status not recorded). Some clones in this sample may be carry-over from other donors' samples. CDR3 nucleotides: TGTGCCAGCAGCTTGAATCCAGGGCTGAGCTCCTATAATTCACCCCTCCACTTT. This encodes CASSLNPGLSSYNSPLHF.